By share, the clone carrying this TCR beta chain counts as medium-sized (0.01 to 0.1%). What it binds is not known. CD4+ T cells that had been cultured provided DNA sequenced with the Oncomine TCR Beta short-read assay. MiXCR, run by TCRdb on the PCR reads, gives a single entry per CDR3 protein. The data contain 9,500 to 13,000 distinct CDR3 sequences, around 41% of them seen just once; the ten biggest clones take up roughly 12%. These data originate in a study of vaccination and CD4 T cells after COVID-19. Across the study: As a positive control, some control cultures were given a CEFX pool, while others were given an HIV-1 Nef pool or no peptide.

The CDR3 is 14 residues long. Trimming at V came to 2 bases and at J to 4 bases, leaving 4 bases not matched to a gene. CDR1 SGHAT and CDR2 FQNNGV come from the germline V gene. Treatment described: roughly nine-day PBMC culture with coronavirus spike peptide pools or control peptides (ViraFEST assay). US Alpha, Beta and Delta variants postdated the positive PCR dates, which ran from March to December 2020. The source was CD4+ T cells from blood, cultured in vitro, collected after SARS-CoV-2 vaccination. V is TRBV11-2 and J is TRBJ1-1; TRBD1 agrees at 7 bases. The sequence derives from a human donor who had recovered from COVID-19. The DNA for the CDR3 is TGTGCCAGCAGCTTAAGTACAGGGGTCACTGAAGCTTTCTTT. The encoded protein is CASSLSTGVTEAFF.